This T cell receptor beta chain was recovered during a study of blood T cells in healthy people across ages. Germline V gene sequence: CDR1 SGHRS, CDR2 YFSETQ. The CDR3 loop spans 16 amino acids. Trimming cost V 4 bases and J 5 bases; bases outside gene matches: 12. A sample-barcoded 5' primer and a J-beta primer mix were used in a second PCR of roughly 7 to 12 cycles. TCRdb re-called the 5' RACE reads through MiXCR, storing one row per CDR3 protein. This sample has more than 900,000 distinct CDR3 sequences, with around 25% found just once. Peripheral blood, roughly 11 milliliters per donor, was collected. These sequences were also reported in another study, on T cells of mothers and their children.

This chain uses TRBV5-1 with TRBJ1-1; 9 nucleotides align to TRBD1. Specimen: blood. The TCR comes from a girl aged 2-9 years in good health. The CDR3 sequence: CASSPFPGQGRTEAFF. CDR3 nucleotides: TGCGCCAGCAGCCCGTTCCCGGGACAGGGTAGGACTGAAGCTTTCTTT.